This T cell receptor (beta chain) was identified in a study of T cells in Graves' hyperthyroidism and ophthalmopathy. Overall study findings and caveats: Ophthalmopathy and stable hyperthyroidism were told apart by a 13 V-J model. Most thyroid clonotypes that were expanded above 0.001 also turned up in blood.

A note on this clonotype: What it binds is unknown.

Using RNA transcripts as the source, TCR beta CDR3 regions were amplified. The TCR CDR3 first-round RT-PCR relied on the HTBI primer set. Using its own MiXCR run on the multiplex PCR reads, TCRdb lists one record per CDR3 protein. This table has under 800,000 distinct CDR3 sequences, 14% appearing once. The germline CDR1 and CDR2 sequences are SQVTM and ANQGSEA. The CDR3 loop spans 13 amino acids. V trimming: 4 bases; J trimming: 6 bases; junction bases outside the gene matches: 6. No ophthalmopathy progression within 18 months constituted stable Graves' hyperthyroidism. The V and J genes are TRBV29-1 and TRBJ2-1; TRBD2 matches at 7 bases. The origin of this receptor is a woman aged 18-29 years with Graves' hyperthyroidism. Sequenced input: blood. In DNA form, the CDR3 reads TGCAGCGTTGCTCGCGGGAGCCTCAATGAGCAGTTCTTC. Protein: CSVARGSLNEQFF.